These 18 T cell receptor beta chains share one sample of origin, sequenced in a study of radiation and T cells in renal cell carcinoma (dated by TCRdb to about 2020). The meaning of the sample's time point label: blood 2 weeks post-SBRT. Sample treatment or condition, as interpreted from the label and publication: 15 Gy SBRT to primary tumor, nephrectomy 4 weeks later. Library preparation was by the immunoSEQ multiplex PCR assay. Imported from immuneACCESS, the table was reduced by TCRdb to in-frame sequences with V and J called. These copies leave out some clones; in studies compared against another copy, an unresolved V gene accounts for under half, and the cause of the remainder is not known. The sample yields 150,000 or so clones; 80% to 90% were counted once. Approximately 12% of the sample rests with the top ten. This sample comprised blood, obtained from a patient whose treatment included radiotherapy and nephrectomy. These receptors were collected from a woman between 50 and 59 years old with renal cell carcinoma.

The chain joins TRBV7-9 to TRBJ2-4, with 7 positions matching TRBD2. The CDR3 has 19 residues. Germline values: CDR1 SEHNR, CDR2 FQNEAQ (reference sequence). Trimming cost V 4 bases and J 3 bases; bases outside gene matches: 18. The CDR3 DNA sequence: TGTGCCAGCAGCTCCCCTGGCGGGGGACCTTTTTTAGGCAAAAACATTCAGTACTTC. Its translation: CASSSPGGGPFLGKNIQYF.

This chain uses TRBV19 with TRBJ1-6; D remains unclear. The CDR3 spans 14 residues. V was clipped by 3 bases and J by 3 bases, with 6 bases between them. Germline CDR1 is LNHDA and CDR2 is SQIVND (reference sequence). The CDR3 DNA sequence: TGTGCCAGTAGTATTAGAGACTATAATTCACCCCTCCACTTT. This sequence encodes CASSIRDYNSPLHF.

The V and J genes are TRBV9 and TRBJ2-5, with 10 bases lining up with TRBD1. V was clipped by 4 bases and J by 4 bases; unmatched bases: 4. The CDR3 extends over 14 amino acids. Germline V gene data show CDR1 as SGDLS and CDR2 as YYNGEE. In DNA, the CDR3 is TGTGCCAGCAGCATTGGACAGGGGGGAGAGACCCAGTACTTC. Amino acids: CASSIGQGGETQYF.

V and J are TRBV27 and TRBJ2-5; 9 nucleotides match TRBD2. Trimming at V came to 5 bases and at J to 2 bases, leaving 6 bases not matched to a gene. The CDR3 sequence is 15 residues long. CDR1 and CDR2 from the germline V gene are MNHEY and SMNVEV (reference sequence). In DNA, the CDR3 is TGTGCCAGCAGTGTGAGACTAGCGGTACAAGAGACCCAGTACTTC. It is translated as CASSVRLAVQETQYF.

This clone is a singleton in its sample. J is TRBJ1-2 and V is TRBV6-1; D remains unclear. Trimming cost V 11 bases and J 0 bases, with 13 bases left between them. The CDR3 contains 13 residues. CDR1 and CDR2 from the germline V gene are MNHNS and SASEGT. In nucleotides, the CDR3 is TGTGCCGCGGCGGAGGCGCCTAACTATGGCTACACCTTC. Protein: CAAAEAPNYGYTF.

The gene calls are TRBV7-9 and TRBJ2-4; D is unresolved. Germline-derived CDR1 and CDR2 are SEHNR and FQNEAQ (reference sequence). The CDR3 length is 15 residues. Between the trimmed V and J ends, which lost 5 bases and 6 bases, there was a span of 17 bases. The CDR3 coding sequence is TGTGCCAGCAGCCCTTTGGGTTTGGGCGGAAACATTCAGTACTTC. This encodes CASSPLGLGGNIQYF.

The V call is TRBV7-8, the J call TRBJ2-7; 8 bases align to TRBD1. V was clipped by 0 bases and J by 3 bases; unmatched bases: 4. The CDR3 runs 15 residues. From germline, CDR1 is SGHVS and CDR2 FQNEAQ. CDR3 DNA sequence: TGTGCCAGCAGCTTAGCACAGGGGGAAATCTACGAGCAGTACTTC. Its translation is CASSLAQGEIYEQYF.

This clone was counted once. The chain uses TRBV2 and TRBJ1-1, with a possible D match to TRBD1 (5 bases). The CDR3 totals 13 residues. Per germline, CDR1 SNHLY and CDR2 FYNNEI. The ends were cut back, 8 bases at V and 4 bases at J, with 14 bases in the middle. CDR3 residues: CASWGVEVTEAFF. CDR3 sequence (DNA): TGTGCCAGCTGGGGGGTTGAGGTCACTGAAGCTTTCTTT.

As for this clone: One junction end does not reproduce the germline sequence, and a read error may be involved. This rearrangement joins TRBV7-7 to TRBJ2-5, with D perhaps TRBD2 (5 bases). This CDR3 has 14 amino acids. From germline, CDR1 is SSHAT and CDR2 FNYEAQ (reference sequence). CDR3 amino acids: CASSLAPTKETQYF. Here the CDR3 DNA reads TGTGCTAGCAGCTTAGCGCCGACTAAAGAGACCCAGTACTTC.

The genes are TRBV2 and TRBJ1-2, with D tentatively TRBD1 (6 bases). This CDR3 comprises 15 residues. Trimming removed 2 bases from V and 4 bases from J, with 14 bases in between. CDR1 SNHLY and CDR2 FYNNEI come from the germline V gene. This CDR3 reads CASSETLDSSYGYTF. The CDR3 DNA reads TGTGCCAGCAGTGAAACTCTGGACAGCTCCTATGGCTACACCTTC.

The CDR3 is CASSVLAGEEQYF. Here the CDR3 DNA reads TGTGCCAGCAGCGTGCTAGCGGGGGAGGAGCAGTACTTC. This sequence joins TRBV5-4 and TRBJ2-7, with 10 bases lining up with TRBD2. V lost 4 bases and J lost 7; bases outside the gene matches: 5. This CDR3 region has 13 residues. Germline loops: CDR1 SGHNT, CDR2 YYREEE (reference sequence). The complete variable domain, with remaining parts taken from reference TRBV5-4 and TRBJ2-7, reads ETGVTQSPTHLIKTRGQQVTLRCSSQSGHNTVSWYQQALGQGPQFIFQYYREEENGRGNFPPRFSGLQFPNYSSELNVNALELDDSALYLCASSVLAGEEQYFGPGTRLTVT.

The chain combines TRBV6-1 with TRBJ2-3, with unresolved D. Germline V gives CDR1 MNHNS, CDR2 SASEGT. This CDR3 contains 10 residues. The V and J ends lost 2 bases and 7 bases respectively, with 1 base between them. Here the CDR3 reads CASSENTQYF. CDR3 bases: TGTGCCAGCAGTGAAAATACGCAGTATTTT.

The chain couples TRBV5-1 to TRBJ2-7, with a possible D match to TRBD2 (7 bases). Looked up from germline, CDR1 is SGHRS and CDR2 is YFSETQ. V lost 4 bases to trimming and J lost 0 bases, with 17 bases between them. This CDR3 contains 16 residues. The CDR3 sequence is CASSPRGDISSYEQYF. In nucleotides, the CDR3 is TGCGCCAGCAGCCCACGGGGGGACATCAGCTCCTACGAGCAGTACTTC.

V is TRBV5-1 and J is TRBJ1-1; tentative D call: TRBD1 (6 bases). Germline assignment: CDR1 SGHRS and CDR2 YFSETQ. V was clipped by 0 bases and J by 6 bases, with 12 bases between them. The CDR3 totals 14 residues. CDR3 nucleotides: TGCGCCAGCAGCTTGGTTGCGGGGGCGGCTGAAGCTTTCTTT. It yields the protein CASSLVAGAAEAFF.

Only a few counts were recorded for this clone. V gene TRBV19 combines with J gene TRBJ1-4; a weak D match, TRBD1 (6 bases). Germline V gene data show CDR1 as LNHDA and CDR2 as SQIVND (reference sequence). The CDR3 runs 15 residues. V shed 3 bases and J shed 4 bases, with 12 bases lying between them. DNA for the CDR3: TGTGCCAGTAGTATCCAACAGGGTTATAATGAAAAACTGTTTTTT. It specifies CASSIQQGYNEKLFF.

The J gene is TRBJ2-3, the V gene TRBV19, with TRBD2 matching over 8 bases. The germline gives CDR1 LNHDA, CDR2 SQIVND (reference sequence). With V trimmed by 6 bases and J by 4 bases, 12 bases remained unmatched. This CDR3 is built from 16 residues. Written as DNA, the CDR3 is TGTGCCAGTAGCCCAGGCCCGGGGGGGCCGTCAGATACGCAGTATTTT. As protein: CASSPGPGGPSDTQYF.

This clone was counted a single time. V gene TRBV5-1 combines with J gene TRBJ2-7; 8 bases align to TRBD1. The CDR3 consists of 12 residues. Trimming cost V 7 bases and J 5 bases; bases outside gene matches: 5. Per germline, CDR1 SGHRS and CDR2 YFSETQ. CDR3 protein: CASRQGRNEQYF. The CDR3 nucleotides read TGCGCCAGCCGACAGGGGAGAAACGAGCAGTACTTC. Drawing the rest from reference TRBV5-1 and TRBJ2-7, the complete variable domain is KAGVTQTPRYLIKTRGQQVTLSCSPISGHRSVSWYQQTPGQGLQFLFEYFSETQRNKGNFPGRFSGRQFSNSRSEMNVSTLELGDSALYLCASRQGRNEQYFGPGTRLTVT.

The chain carries TRBV6-5 and TRBJ1-2; 8 nucleotides align to TRBD1. Germline CDR1 and CDR2: MNHEY and SVGAGI. The CDR3 runs 15 residues. V was pared by 2 bases and J by 7 bases, with 9 bases of the junction left unmatched. CDR3 residues: CASSYTDRAEVGYTF. The CDR3 coding sequence is TGTGCCAGCAGTTACACGGACAGGGCCGAGGTTGGCTACACCTTC.